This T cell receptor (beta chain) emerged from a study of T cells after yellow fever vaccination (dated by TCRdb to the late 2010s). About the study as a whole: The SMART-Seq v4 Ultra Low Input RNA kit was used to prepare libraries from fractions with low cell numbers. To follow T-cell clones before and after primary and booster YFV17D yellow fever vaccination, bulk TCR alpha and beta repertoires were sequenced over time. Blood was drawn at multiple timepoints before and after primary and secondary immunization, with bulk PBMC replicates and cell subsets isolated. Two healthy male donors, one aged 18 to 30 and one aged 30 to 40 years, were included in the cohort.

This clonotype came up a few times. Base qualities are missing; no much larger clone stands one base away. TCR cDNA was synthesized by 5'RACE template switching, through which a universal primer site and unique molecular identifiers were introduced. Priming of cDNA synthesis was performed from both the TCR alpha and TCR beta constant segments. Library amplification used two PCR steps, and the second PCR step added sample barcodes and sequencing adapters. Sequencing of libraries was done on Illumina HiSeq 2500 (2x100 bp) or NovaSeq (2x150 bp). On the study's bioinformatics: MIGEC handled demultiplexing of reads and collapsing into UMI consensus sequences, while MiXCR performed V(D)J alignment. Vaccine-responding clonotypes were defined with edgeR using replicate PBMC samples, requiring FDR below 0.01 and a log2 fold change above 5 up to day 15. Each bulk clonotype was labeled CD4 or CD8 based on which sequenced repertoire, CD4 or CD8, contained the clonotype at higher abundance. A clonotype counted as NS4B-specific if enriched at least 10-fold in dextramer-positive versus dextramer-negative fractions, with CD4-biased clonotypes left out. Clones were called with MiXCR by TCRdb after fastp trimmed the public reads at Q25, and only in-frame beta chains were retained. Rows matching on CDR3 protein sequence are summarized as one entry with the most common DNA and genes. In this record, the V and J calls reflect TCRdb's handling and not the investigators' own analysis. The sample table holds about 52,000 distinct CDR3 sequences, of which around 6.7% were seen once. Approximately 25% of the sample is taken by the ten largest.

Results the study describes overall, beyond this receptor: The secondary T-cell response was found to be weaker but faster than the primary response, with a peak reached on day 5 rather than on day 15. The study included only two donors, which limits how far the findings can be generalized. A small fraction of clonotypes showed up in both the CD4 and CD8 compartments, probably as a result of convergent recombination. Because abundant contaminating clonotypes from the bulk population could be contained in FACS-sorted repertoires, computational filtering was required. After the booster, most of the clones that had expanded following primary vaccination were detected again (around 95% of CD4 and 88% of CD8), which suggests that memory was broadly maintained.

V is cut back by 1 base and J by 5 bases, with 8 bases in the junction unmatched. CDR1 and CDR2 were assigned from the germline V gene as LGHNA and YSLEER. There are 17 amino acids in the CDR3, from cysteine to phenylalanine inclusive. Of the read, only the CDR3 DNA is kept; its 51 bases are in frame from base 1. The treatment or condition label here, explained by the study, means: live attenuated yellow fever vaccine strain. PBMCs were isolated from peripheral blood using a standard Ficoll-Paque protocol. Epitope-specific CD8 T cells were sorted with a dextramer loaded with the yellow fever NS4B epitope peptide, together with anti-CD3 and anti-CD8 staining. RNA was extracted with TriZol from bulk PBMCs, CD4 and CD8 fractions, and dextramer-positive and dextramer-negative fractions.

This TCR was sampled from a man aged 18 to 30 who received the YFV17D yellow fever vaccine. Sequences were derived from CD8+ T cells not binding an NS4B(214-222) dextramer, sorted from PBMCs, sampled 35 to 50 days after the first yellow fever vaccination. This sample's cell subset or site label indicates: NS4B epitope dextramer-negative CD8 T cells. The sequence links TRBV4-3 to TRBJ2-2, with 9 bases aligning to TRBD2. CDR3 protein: CASSQGLSGGRTGELFF. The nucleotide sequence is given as TGCGCCAGCAGCCAAGGCCTTAGCGGGGGTAGAACCGGGGAGCTGTTTTTT.